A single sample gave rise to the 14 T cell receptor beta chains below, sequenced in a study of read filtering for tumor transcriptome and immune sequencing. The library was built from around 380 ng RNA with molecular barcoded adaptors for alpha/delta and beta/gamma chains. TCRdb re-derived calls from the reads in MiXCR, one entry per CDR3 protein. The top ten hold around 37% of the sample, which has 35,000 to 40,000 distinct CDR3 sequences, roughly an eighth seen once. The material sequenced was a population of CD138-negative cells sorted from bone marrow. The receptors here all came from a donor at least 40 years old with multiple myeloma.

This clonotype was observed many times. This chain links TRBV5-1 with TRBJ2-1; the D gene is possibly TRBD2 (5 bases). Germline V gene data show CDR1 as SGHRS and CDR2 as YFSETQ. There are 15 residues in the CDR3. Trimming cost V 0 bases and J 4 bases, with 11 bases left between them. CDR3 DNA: TGCGCCAGCAGCTTGGTAGAAGCGGCATACAATGAGCAGTTCTTC. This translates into CASSLVEAAYNEQFF.

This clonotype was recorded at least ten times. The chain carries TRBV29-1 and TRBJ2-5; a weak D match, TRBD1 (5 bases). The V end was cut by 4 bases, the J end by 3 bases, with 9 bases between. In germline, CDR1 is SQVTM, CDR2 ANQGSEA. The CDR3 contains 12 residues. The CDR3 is CSVAAGKETQYF. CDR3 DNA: TGCAGCGTTGCAGCAGGGAAAGAGACCCAGTACTTC. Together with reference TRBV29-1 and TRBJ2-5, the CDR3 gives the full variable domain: SAVISQKPSRDICQRGTSLTIQCQVDSQVTMMFWYRQQPGQSLTLIATANQGSEATYESGFVIDKFPISRPNLTFSTLTVSNMSPEDSSIYLCSVAAGKETQYFGPGTRLLVL.

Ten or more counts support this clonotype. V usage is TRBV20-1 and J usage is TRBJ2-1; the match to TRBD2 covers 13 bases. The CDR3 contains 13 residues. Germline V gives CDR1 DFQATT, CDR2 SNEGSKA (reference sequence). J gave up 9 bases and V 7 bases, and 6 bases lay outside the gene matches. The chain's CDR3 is CSVRGLAGVEQFF. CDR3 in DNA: TGCAGTGTCCGAGGACTAGCGGGAGTTGAGCAGTTCTTC.

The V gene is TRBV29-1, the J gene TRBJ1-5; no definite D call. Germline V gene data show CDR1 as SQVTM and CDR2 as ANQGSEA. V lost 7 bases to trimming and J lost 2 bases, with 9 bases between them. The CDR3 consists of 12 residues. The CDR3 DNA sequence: TGCAGCGCGGGGTGGGGCAATCAGCCCCAGCATTTT. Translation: CSAGWGNQPQHF.

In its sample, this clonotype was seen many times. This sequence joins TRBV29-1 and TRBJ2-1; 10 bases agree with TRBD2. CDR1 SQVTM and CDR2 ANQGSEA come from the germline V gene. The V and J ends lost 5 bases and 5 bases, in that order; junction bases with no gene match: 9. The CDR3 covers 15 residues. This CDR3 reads CSVSTGLAVNNEQFF. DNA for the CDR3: TGCAGCGTTTCCACCGGACTAGCGGTAAACAATGAGCAGTTCTTC.

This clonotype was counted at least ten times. CDR3 protein: CASSLGPLYNEQFF. CDR3 nucleotide sequence: TGTGCCAGCAGCTTAGGACCCCTCTACAATGAGCAGTTCTTC. The rearrangement uses TRBV7-9 and TRBJ2-1; D remains unclear. Germline-derived CDR1 and CDR2 are SEHNR and FQNEAQ (reference sequence). The V and J ends lost 1 base and 3 bases respectively, with 7 bases between them. The CDR3 has 14 amino acids.

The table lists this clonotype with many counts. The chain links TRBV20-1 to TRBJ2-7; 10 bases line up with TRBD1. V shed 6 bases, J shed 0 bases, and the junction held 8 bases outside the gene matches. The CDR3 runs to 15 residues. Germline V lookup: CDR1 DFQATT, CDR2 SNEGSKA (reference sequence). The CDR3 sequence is CSADRRDRGSYEQYF. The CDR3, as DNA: TGCAGTGCCGATCGGAGGGACAGGGGCTCCTACGAGCAGTACTTC.

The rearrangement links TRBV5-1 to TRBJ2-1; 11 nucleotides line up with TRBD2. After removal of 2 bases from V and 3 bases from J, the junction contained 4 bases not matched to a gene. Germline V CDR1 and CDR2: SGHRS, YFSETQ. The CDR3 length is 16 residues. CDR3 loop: CASSLTSGRGYNEQFF. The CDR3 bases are TGCGCCAGCAGCTTAACTAGCGGGAGAGGCTACAATGAGCAGTTCTTC.

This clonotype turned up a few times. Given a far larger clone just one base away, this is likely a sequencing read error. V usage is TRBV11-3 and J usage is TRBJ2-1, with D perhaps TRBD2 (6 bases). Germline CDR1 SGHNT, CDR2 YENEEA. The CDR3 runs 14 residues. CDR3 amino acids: CASGRAGFYNGQFF. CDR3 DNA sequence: TGTGCCAGCGGGCGAGCGGGTTTCTACAATGGGCAGTTCTTC. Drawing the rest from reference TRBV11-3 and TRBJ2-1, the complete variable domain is EAGVVQSPRYKIIEKKQPVAFWCNPISGHNTLYWYLQNLGQGPELLIRYENEEAVDDSQLPKDRFSAERLKGVDSTLKIQPAELGDSAVYLCASGRAGFYNGQFFGPGTRLTVL.

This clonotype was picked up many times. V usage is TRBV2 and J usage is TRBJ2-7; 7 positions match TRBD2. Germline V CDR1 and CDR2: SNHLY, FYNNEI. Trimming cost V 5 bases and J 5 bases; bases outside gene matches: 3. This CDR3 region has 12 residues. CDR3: CASSPGGDEQYF. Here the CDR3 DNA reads TGTGCCAGCAGTCCTGGGGGGGACGAGCAGTACTTC. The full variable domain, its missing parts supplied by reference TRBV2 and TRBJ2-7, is EPEVTQTPSHQVTQMGQEVILRCVPISNHLYFYWYRQILGQKVEFLVSFYNNEISEKSEIFDDQFSVERPDGSNFTLKIRSTKLEDSAMYFCASSPGGDEQYFGPGTRLTVT.

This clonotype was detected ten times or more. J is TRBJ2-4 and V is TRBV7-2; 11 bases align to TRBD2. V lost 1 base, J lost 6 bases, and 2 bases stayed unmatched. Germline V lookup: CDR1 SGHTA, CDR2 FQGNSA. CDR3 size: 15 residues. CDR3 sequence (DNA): TGTGCCAGCAGCTTAGGACTAGCGGGGAGAAACATTCAGTACTTC. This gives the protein CASSLGLAGRNIQYF. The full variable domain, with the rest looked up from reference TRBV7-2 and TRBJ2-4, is GAGVSQSPSNKVTEKGKDVELRCDPISGHTALYWYRQSLGQGLEFLIYFQGNSAPDKSGLPSDRFSAERTGGSVSTLTIQRTQQEDSAVYLCASSLGLAGRNIQYFGAGTRLSVL.

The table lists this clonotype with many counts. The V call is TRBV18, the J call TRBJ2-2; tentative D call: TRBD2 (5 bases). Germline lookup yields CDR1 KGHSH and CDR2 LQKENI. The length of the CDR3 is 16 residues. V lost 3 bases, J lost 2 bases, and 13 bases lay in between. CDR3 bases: TGTGCCAGCTCACCGAGGGCGAAGGGCAACACCGGGGAGCTGTTTTTT. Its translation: CASSPRAKGNTGELFF.

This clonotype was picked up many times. The CDR3 sequence is CASNPTGGGETQYF. In nucleotides, the CDR3 is TGTGCCAGCAACCCGACAGGGGGAGGTGAGACCCAGTACTTC. The gene calls are TRBV28 and TRBJ2-5; 9 bases are a match to TRBD1. Germline CDR1 MDHEN, CDR2 SYDVKM. Germline trimming cut 7 bases from V and 5 bases from J; bases unmatched to any gene: 8. The CDR3 totals 14 residues.

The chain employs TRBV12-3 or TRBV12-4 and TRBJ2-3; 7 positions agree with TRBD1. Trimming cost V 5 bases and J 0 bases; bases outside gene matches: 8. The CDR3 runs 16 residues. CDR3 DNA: TGTGCCAGCAGTCACTGGGCAGGGGGAAGCACAGATACGCAGTATTTT. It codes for CASSHWAGGSTDTQYF.